These T cell receptor beta chains were read from a single sample in a study of blood T cell repertoires in COVID-19. Assay used: immunoSEQ multiplex PCR; TCRdb lists only in-frame clones, some missing. The table records about 110,000 clones, about 76% of them present only once. Sample: peripheral blood. These receptor sequences come from a man older than 75 with acute or convalescent COVID-19. CDR3s include the opening cysteine and the closing phenylalanine or tryptophan. Fields, in order: CDR3 DNA, CDR3 protein, V gene, J gene, D gene, clone size. D genes are given only for firm matches. Not all rows give a size; the values are once, few, many and, for expanded clones, a class.

CDR3nt: TGTGCCAGCTCACTAACGACAAGCAGCTACTCCTACGAGCAGTACTTC
CDR3aa: CASSLTTSSYSYEQYF
v_gene: TRBV18
j_gene: TRBJ2-7
d_gene: -
abundance: -

CDR3nt: TGTGCCAGCAGCCAAGATAGCGTGGGACAGGGCTACGGCTACACCTTC
CDR3aa: CASSQDSVGQGYGYTF
v_gene: TRBV3-1/TRBV3-2
j_gene: TRBJ1-2
d_gene: TRBD1
abundance: -

CDR3nt: TGTGCCAGTCGTCGGACAGGGGGCCTTAATTCACCCCTCCACTTT
CDR3aa: CASRRTGGLNSPLHF
v_gene: TRBV19
j_gene: TRBJ1-6
d_gene: TRBD1
abundance: few

CDR3nt: TGCGCCAGCAGCTCCATAACAGGGATTGATGAGCAGTTCTTC
CDR3aa: CASSSITGIDEQFF
v_gene: TRBV5-1
j_gene: TRBJ2-1
d_gene: -
abundance: -

CDR3nt: TGTGCCATCAGTGGGACGACAGGGACCTACGAGCAGTACTTC
CDR3aa: CAISGTTGTYEQYF
v_gene: TRBV10-3
j_gene: TRBJ2-7
d_gene: TRBD1
abundance: -

CDR3nt: TGTGCCAGCAGTGGCGGGACAGGGGGCGTCGTATTTAGGAACACTGAAGCTTTCTTT
CDR3aa: CASSGGTGGVVFRNTEAFF
v_gene: TRBV6-1
j_gene: TRBJ1-1
d_gene: TRBD1
abundance: -

CDR3nt: TGTGCCAGCAGCCCCTCCGGGACAGGGAACACCGGGGAGCTGTTTTTT
CDR3aa: CASSPSGTGNTGELFF
v_gene: TRBV7-3
j_gene: TRBJ2-2
d_gene: TRBD1
abundance: -

CDR3nt: TGTGCCAGCAGCTTATCGGGTAGCACAGATACGCAGTATTTT
CDR3aa: CASSLSGSTDTQYF
v_gene: TRBV7-3
j_gene: TRBJ2-3
d_gene: -
abundance: -

CDR3nt: TGCGCCAGCAGCCACCGGGAGGACAGTCGCTACGAGCAGTACTTC
CDR3aa: CASSHREDSRYEQYF
v_gene: TRBV4-1
j_gene: TRBJ2-7
d_gene: -
abundance: -

CDR3nt: TGTGCCAGCAGTTACTCAGCGGGCCCCGGGCAAGAGACCCAGTACTTC
CDR3aa: CASSYSAGPGQETQYF
v_gene: TRBV6-6
j_gene: TRBJ2-5
d_gene: -
abundance: -

CDR3nt: TGTGCCAGCGCGGCTAGCGGCCTCCAAGAGACCCAGTACTTC
CDR3aa: CASAASGLQETQYF
v_gene: TRBV18
j_gene: TRBJ2-5
d_gene: TRBD2
abundance: -

CDR3nt: TGCGCCAGCAGCCGACTAGCGGGAAACTACAATGAGCAGTTCTTC
CDR3aa: CASSRLAGNYNEQFF
v_gene: TRBV5-1
j_gene: TRBJ2-1
d_gene: TRBD2
abundance: -

CDR3nt: TGCGCCAGCAGCTGGGGGGACAGAACTAATGAAAAACTGTTTTTT
CDR3aa: CASSWGDRTNEKLFF
v_gene: TRBV5-1
j_gene: TRBJ1-4
d_gene: TRBD1
abundance: few

CDR3nt: TGTGCCAGCAGCCACCGGACAGGGACCTCCTCTGGAAACACCATATATTTT
CDR3aa: CASSHRTGTSSGNTIYF
v_gene: TRBV7-9
j_gene: TRBJ1-3
d_gene: TRBD1
abundance: -

CDR3nt: TGCGCCAGCAGCCCGTACTCCACTACAGGATTCTACGAGCAGTACTTC
CDR3aa: CASSPYSTTGFYEQYF
v_gene: TRBV4-1
j_gene: TRBJ2-7
d_gene: -
abundance: -

CDR3nt: TGTGCCAGCTCACCAAATATAGGACAGGGCGGGCAGCCCCAGCATTTT
CDR3aa: CASSPNIGQGGQPQHF
v_gene: TRBV18
j_gene: TRBJ1-5
d_gene: TRBD1
abundance: few

CDR3nt: TGTGCCAGCAGCTTAGAGGGGAAAAGGACAGGTAGCAATCAGCCCCAGCATTTT
CDR3aa: CASSLEGKRTGSNQPQHF
v_gene: TRBV7-9
j_gene: TRBJ1-5
d_gene: TRBD1
abundance: -

CDR3nt: TGTGCTAGTGGTTGCCCCCCCCAAGCGGCTAGGGGGAATGAAAAACTGTTTTTT
CDR3aa: CASGCPPQAARGNEKLFF
v_gene: TRBV12-5
j_gene: TRBJ1-4
d_gene: -
abundance: -

CDR3nt: TGCAGCGCTGTCCGGGACAACAATGACAATGAGCAGTTCTTC
CDR3aa: CSAVRDNNDNEQFF
v_gene: TRBV29-1
j_gene: TRBJ2-1
d_gene: -
abundance: -

CDR3nt: TGTGCCAGCAGTGGACAGGGGCTTCGGCAGCCCCAGCATTTT
CDR3aa: CASSGQGLRQPQHF
v_gene: TRBV2
j_gene: TRBJ1-5
d_gene: TRBD1
abundance: -

CDR3nt: TGTGCCAGCAGTCTTCGGGGGTCACCCCTCCACTTT
CDR3aa: CASSLRGSPLHF
v_gene: TRBV27
j_gene: TRBJ1-6
d_gene: -
abundance: few

CDR3nt: TGTGCCTGGAGTGAAACAGGGAGTTATGGCTACACCTTC
CDR3aa: CAWSETGSYGYTF
v_gene: TRBV30
j_gene: TRBJ1-2
d_gene: -
abundance: -

CDR3nt: TGCGCCAGCAGCACAGGGCTCCAAGAGACCCAGTACTTC
CDR3aa: CASSTGLQETQYF
v_gene: TRBV5-1
j_gene: TRBJ2-5
d_gene: -
abundance: -

CDR3nt: TGTGCCAGCAGCCCCAGGGGTAGCACACGTGCAGATACGCAGTATTTT
CDR3aa: CASSPRGSTRADTQYF
v_gene: TRBV14
j_gene: TRBJ2-3
d_gene: -
abundance: -

CDR3nt: TGCGCCAGCAGCTTAGGACTAGCGGGAGGGCAGGATACGCAGTATTTT
CDR3aa: CASSLGLAGGQDTQYF
v_gene: TRBV5-1
j_gene: TRBJ2-3
d_gene: TRBD2
abundance: -

CDR3nt: TGTGCCAGCAGCGACCCCGGGACAGGGGGTCGGGAGCAGTACTTC
CDR3aa: CASSDPGTGGREQYF
v_gene: TRBV6-5
j_gene: TRBJ2-7
d_gene: TRBD1
abundance: -

CDR3nt: TGTGCCAGCAGCCGGTCGGACAGGGAGCGTAATTCACCCCTCCACTTT
CDR3aa: CASSRSDRERNSPLHF
v_gene: TRBV3-1/TRBV3-2
j_gene: TRBJ1-6
d_gene: TRBD1
abundance: -

CDR3nt: TGTGCCAGCAGTGAAACTAGCGGGAGACTTGGGGAGCAGTACTTC
CDR3aa: CASSETSGRLGEQYF
v_gene: TRBV6-1
j_gene: TRBJ2-7
d_gene: TRBD2
abundance: -

CDR3nt: TGTGCCAGCAGCCGATGGACAGGGGCTGAAGCTTTCTTT
CDR3aa: CASSRWTGAEAFF
v_gene: TRBV6-5
j_gene: TRBJ1-1
d_gene: TRBD1
abundance: once

CDR3nt: TGTGCCAGTAGTTTAACAGGTCTTAACTATGGCTACACCTTC
CDR3aa: CASSLTGLNYGYTF
v_gene: TRBV19
j_gene: TRBJ1-2
d_gene: -
abundance: -

CDR3nt: TGTGCCAGCAGTTCATCCAGGGGCAATCAGCCCCAGCATTTT
CDR3aa: CASSSSRGNQPQHF
v_gene: TRBV28
j_gene: TRBJ1-5
d_gene: -
abundance: -

CDR3nt: TGTGCCAGCAGTTACTCGCTCTCGGGAGTACTGAATGAGCAGTTCTTC
CDR3aa: CASSYSLSGVLNEQFF
v_gene: TRBV6-2/TRBV6-3
j_gene: TRBJ2-1
d_gene: -
abundance: -

CDR3nt: TGTGCCAGCTCACTAGCAGGGACAGGGTGGACTGAAGCTTTCTTT
CDR3aa: CASSLAGTGWTEAFF
v_gene: TRBV18
j_gene: TRBJ1-1
d_gene: TRBD1
abundance: -

CDR3nt: TGTGCCAGCAGTCTTTACACCGGGGAGCTGTTTTTT
CDR3aa: CASSLYTGELFF
v_gene: TRBV12-3/TRBV12-4
j_gene: TRBJ2-2
d_gene: -
abundance: -

CDR3nt: TGCGCCACCTCCCAGACAGTGAACACTGAAGCTTTCTTT
CDR3aa: CATSQTVNTEAFF
v_gene: TRBV5-1
j_gene: TRBJ1-1
d_gene: -
abundance: -

CDR3nt: TGTGCCAGCACCCCCGGGACTACTTATGTAACCTACAATGAGCAGTTCTTC
CDR3aa: CASTPGTTYVTYNEQFF
v_gene: TRBV28
j_gene: TRBJ2-1
d_gene: TRBD2
abundance: -

CDR3nt: TGTGCCAGCAGCGGAGCGTTTAGCACAGATACGCAGTATTTT
CDR3aa: CASSGAFSTDTQYF
v_gene: TRBV9
j_gene: TRBJ2-3
d_gene: -
abundance: -

CDR3nt: TGTGCCTGGAGTGTAATGGGCCCAAGCTCCTACAATGAGCAGTTCTTC
CDR3aa: CAWSVMGPSSYNEQFF
v_gene: TRBV30
j_gene: TRBJ2-1
d_gene: -
abundance: -

CDR3nt: TGTGCCAGCAGTTCCGGGACAGACCTTAAAGAGCAGTACTTC
CDR3aa: CASSSGTDLKEQYF
v_gene: TRBV28
j_gene: TRBJ2-7
d_gene: TRBD1
abundance: -

CDR3nt: TGTGCCAGCAGCGTAGATCAGGGGCATAATTCACCCCTCCACTTT
CDR3aa: CASSVDQGHNSPLHF
v_gene: TRBV9
j_gene: TRBJ1-6
d_gene: -
abundance: -

CDR3nt: TGTGCCAGCAGGGAGACGGGACAGCGCAATCAGCCCCAGCATTTT
CDR3aa: CASRETGQRNQPQHF
v_gene: TRBV28
j_gene: TRBJ1-5
d_gene: TRBD1
abundance: -

CDR3nt: TGTGCCAGCACAGCACGGCAGGGGATCCCCAATGAGCAGTTCTTC
CDR3aa: CASTARQGIPNEQFF
v_gene: TRBV7-8
j_gene: TRBJ2-1
d_gene: -
abundance: -

CDR3nt: TGTGCCAGCAGCCGACAGGGGTACGGGGAAGAGACCCAGTACTTC
CDR3aa: CASSRQGYGEETQYF
v_gene: TRBV7-9
j_gene: TRBJ2-5
d_gene: TRBD1
abundance: -